Below are 22 T cell receptor beta chains sequenced from a single sample in a study of regulatory T cells in long-lasting Graves disease. In building TCR beta libraries, iRepertoire HTBI primers were used together with Arm-PCR of CDR3 regions. TCRdb reprocessed the multiplex PCR reads via MiXCR and lists one record per CDR3 protein. The repertoire holds 520,000 or so distinct CDR3 sequences, with approximately 12% as singletons. Time point noted: newly diagnosed GD, antithyroid drugs for less than 3 months. PBMCs were the source of the RNA used for TCR sequencing. The sample also formed part of further work on T cells in Graves' hyperthyroidism and ophthalmopathy.

The sequencing here drew on peripheral blood mononuclear cells (PBMCs), taken at new diagnosis, from a patient treated with antithyroid drugs. These TCRs come from a woman aged 25 to 39 with Graves disease.

This clonotype was picked up one time. This chain connects TRBV25-1 to TRBJ2-7; TRBD1 agrees at 11 bases. The CDR3 consists of 13 residues. Trimming removed 4 bases from V and 6 bases from J; junction bases left unmatched: 2. CDR1 and CDR2 from the germline V gene are MGHDK and SYGVNS. The CDR3 nucleotides are TGTGCCAGCAGTGGCGGGACAGGGGGCGAGCAGTACTTC. It yields the protein CASSGGTGGEQYF.

This rearrangement joins TRBV19 to TRBJ1-5; unclear D gene. Trimming stripped 4 bases from V and 1 base from J, with 17 bases between. Germline CDR1 LNHDA, CDR2 SQIVND (reference sequence). The CDR3 consists of 17 residues. The CDR3 is CASSTRGTTWSNQPQHF. CDR3 nucleotides: TGTGCCAGTAGTACCCGGGGTACGACGTGGAGCAATCAGCCCCAGCATTTT. Looking up the rest from reference TRBV19 and TRBJ1-5 gives the full variable domain: DGGITQSPKYLFRKEGQNVTLSCEQNLNHDAMYWYRQDPGQGLRLIYYSQIVNDFQKGDIAEGYSVSREKKESFPLTVTSAQKNPTAFYLCASSTRGTTWSNQPQHFGDGTRLSIL.

In this sample, this clonotype turned up many times. V usage is TRBV19 and J usage is TRBJ2-1, with TRBD2 matching over 8 bases. Losses at the gene ends were 5 bases for V and 1 base for J; bases not matched to a gene: 7. Germline-derived CDR1 and CDR2 are LNHDA and SQIVND (reference sequence). The CDR3 extends over 16 amino acids. The CDR3: CASSGWLAGSYNEQFF. The CDR3 DNA is TGTGCCAGTAGTGGTTGGCTAGCGGGTTCCTACAATGAGCAGTTCTTC.

This clonotype was seen ten or more times. The chain has TRBV6-2 or TRBV6-3 and TRBJ2-5, with D unresolved. Trimming removed 2 bases from V and 1 base from J, with 17 bases in between. CDR1 is MNHEY and CDR2 is SVGEGT in the germline V gene. This CDR3 spans 17 amino acids. The CDR3 spells CASSYLSGRPGQETQYF. As DNA, the CDR3 is TGTGCCAGCAGTTACCTCTCCGGGCGGCCCGGCCAAGAGACCCAGTACTTC.

This clonotype was counted ten times or more. This chain uses TRBV6-2 or TRBV6-3 with TRBJ2-7; 15 bases fit TRBD2. The CDR3 length is 18 residues. J lost 3 bases, V lost 4 bases, and 10 bases had no gene match. The germline V gene encodes CDR1 MNHEY and CDR2 SVGEGT. For the CDR3, the DNA is TGTGCCAGCAGTTCGGGACTAGCGGGAGGACTGAAAGGCTACGAGCAGTACTTC. Residues: CASSSGLAGGLKGYEQYF.

A note on this clonotype: This likely traces to a read error, being one base from a far larger clone. The chain is built from TRBV11-3 and TRBJ1-6; 8 bases are shared with TRBD1. V was clipped by 10 bases and J by 7 bases; unmatched bases: 12. Germline assignment: CDR1 SGHNT and CDR2 YENEEA. The CDR3 runs 15 residues. CDR3 nucleotides: TGTGCCATCAGTCCGGACAGGGCTCGGAATTCACCCCTCCACTTT. Protein sequence: CAISPDRARNSPLHF.

The chain carries TRBV24-1 and TRBJ1-2; D is uncertain. Deletions cut 5 bases from V and 2 bases from J, with 5 bases between. CDR3 length equals 12 residues. From germline, CDR1 is KGHDR and CDR2 SFDVKD. This CDR3 reads CATSGRNYGYTF. CDR3 DNA: TGTGCCACCAGTGGGCGAAACTATGGCTACACCTTC.

Many counts were recorded for this clonotype. This chain links TRBV7-2 with TRBJ2-7; D might be TRBD2 (7 bases). This CDR3 region has 14 residues. In germline, CDR1 is SGHTA, CDR2 FQGNSA. With 1 base removed from V and 4 bases from J, the gap between germline ends came to 11 bases. Here the CDR3 reads CASSLGAGAYEQYF. For the CDR3, the DNA is TGTGCCAGCAGCTTAGGGGCGGGGGCGTACGAGCAGTACTTC.

This clonotype was found many times. The V and J genes are TRBV18 and TRBJ2-5; D is ambiguous. The CDR3 runs to 13 residues. V was shortened by 8 bases and J by 1 base, with 11 bases between the two germline ends. Germline V CDR1 and CDR2: KGHSH, LQKENI. The CDR3 loop reads CASLGSVQETQYF. In DNA, the CDR3 is TGTGCCAGCCTCGGTTCGGTCCAAGAGACCCAGTACTTC.

This clonotype was counted ten times or more. The chain recombines TRBV30 with TRBJ2-7, with TRBD2 identical over 7 bases. The ends lost 3 bases at V and 2 bases at J; junction bases unmatched: 4. The length of the CDR3 is 13 residues. Germline V gene data show CDR1 as GTSNPN and CDR2 as SVGIG (reference sequence). CDR3 DNA: TGTGCCTGGAGAGCGGGGCCAACCTACGAGCAGTACTTC. Protein sequence: CAWRAGPTYEQYF.

This clonotype was counted only a few times. The chain carries TRBV20-1 and TRBJ1-3; no reliable D call. CDR3 length equals 13 residues. The germline CDR1 and CDR2 sequences are DFQATT and SNEGSKA (reference sequence). The V and J ends lost 1 base and 4 bases respectively, with 8 bases between them. CDR3 sequence: CSARAAQGNTIYF. CDR3 in DNA: TGCAGTGCTAGAGCGGCGCAAGGAAACACCATATATTTT.

In its sample, this clonotype was seen many times. The gene calls are TRBV27 and TRBJ1-1; D may be TRBD1 (5 bases). The V end lost 4 bases, the J end lost 1 base, and 13 bases lay between the germline ends. Per germline, CDR1 MNHEY and CDR2 SMNVEV (reference sequence). The CDR3 is 15 amino acids. CDR3 nucleotide sequence: TGTGCCAGCAGTTCTTCAGGGTTATCGAACACTGAAGCTTTCTTT. Translated, it gives CASSSSGLSNTEAFF.

This clonotype has a count of ten or more. V and J are TRBV27 and TRBJ1-5, with 9 bases that match TRBD1. This CDR3 is built from 14 residues. Germline V gene lookup returns CDR1 MNHEY and CDR2 SMNVEV (reference sequence). Trimming removed 4 bases from V and 5 bases from J; junction bases left unmatched: 3. The CDR3 region has the DNA TGTGCCAGCAGTTCGGACAGGGGCTATCAGCCCCAGCATTTT. Translated: CASSSDRGYQPQHF.

Many counts were recorded for this clonotype. The chain carries TRBV12-3 or TRBV12-4 and TRBJ1-4; the match to TRBD1 covers 9 bases. The CDR3 has 13 residues. Losses at the gene ends were 6 bases for V and 7 bases for J; bases not matched to a gene: 3. As DNA, the CDR3 is TGTGCCAGCAGGGGACAGGGCGCTGAAAAACTGTTTTTT. This encodes CASRGQGAEKLFF.

This clonotype was counted only a few times. The chain recombines TRBV18 with TRBJ2-5; D call uncertain. This CDR3 spans 13 amino acids. Germline V gene lookup returns CDR1 KGHSH and CDR2 LQKENI. The ends were cut back, 0 bases at V and 3 bases at J, with 5 bases in the middle. The CDR3 nucleotides are TGTGCCAGCTCACCACCGGCGGAAGAGACCCAGTACTTC. This gives the protein CASSPPAEETQYF.

The chain recombines TRBV7-3 with TRBJ2-3, with D maybe TRBD2 (6 bases). The CDR3 covers 15 residues. Germline CDR1 SGHTA, CDR2 FQGTGA. V lost 6 bases and J lost 4, with 17 bases in between. The CDR3 coding sequence is TGTGCCAGCAGTCCTATCGAGGGAGGTGCAGATACGCAGTATTTT. Its translation is CASSPIEGGADTQYF.

This clonotype was detected ten times or more. The chain is built from TRBV11-2 and TRBJ1-1; D may be TRBD1 (6 bases). V lost 2 bases and J 6 bases, leaving 16 bases between the germline ends. The V gene's germline CDR1 is SGHAT and CDR2 FQNNGV. The CDR3 consists of 15 residues. CDR3 nucleotide sequence: TGTGCCAGCAGCTTATGGGGGGCAGCATTCCCTGAAGCTTTCTTT. This encodes CASSLWGAAFPEAFF.

This clonotype was seen many times. The gene calls are TRBV28 and TRBJ1-1, with 12 bases identical to TRBD1. The CDR3 contains 22 residues. J was trimmed by 3 bases and V by 2 bases; bases with no gene match: 22. The germline V gene encodes CDR1 MDHEN and CDR2 SYDVKM. The CDR3 region has the DNA TGTGCCAGCAGTTTAGTTACCTGGTTTGGGGGACAGGGGGCGCGTGGGGACACTGAAGCTTTCTTT. It specifies CASSLVTWFGGQGARGDTEAFF.

This clonotype has a count of ten or more. The V and J genes are TRBV24-1 and TRBJ2-3; maybe TRBD2 (6 bases). V was trimmed by 1 base and J by 1 base, leaving 11 bases between them. Germline V gives CDR1 KGHDR, CDR2 SFDVKD. The CDR3 is 16 residues long. The CDR3 sequence is CATSDFGRTGTDTQYF. CDR3 DNA sequence: TGTGCCACCAGTGATTTCGGGAGAACCGGCACAGATACGCAGTATTTT.

This clonotype was observed a handful of times. The rearrangement uses TRBV11-2 and TRBJ2-5; 8 nucleotides agree with TRBD1. Unmatched junction bases numbered 5, after V lost 3 bases and J lost 5 bases. Germline CDR1 and CDR2: SGHAT and FQNNGV. CDR3 length: 14 residues. The CDR3 DNA follows: TGTGCCAGCAGCTTCCCTAGACAGGGGGAGACCCAGTACTTC. It specifies CASSFPRQGETQYF.

This clonotype was seen many times. The J gene is TRBJ2-1, the V gene TRBV3-1; D is unclear. CDR3 length equals 15 residues. The germline gives CDR1 LGHDT, CDR2 YNNKEL (reference sequence). V was pared by 1 base and J by 4 bases, with 11 bases between. The CDR3 DNA reads as TGTGCCAGCAGCCAAGGATACTCCACATACAATGAGCAGTTCTTC. This translates into CASSQGYSTYNEQFF.

The table lists this clonotype with a few counts. The rearrangement uses TRBV9 and TRBJ1-1; D perhaps matches TRBD1 (6 bases). Trimming left V 0 bases short and J 6 bases short, with 9 bases between. The germline CDR1 and CDR2 sequences are SGDLS and YYNGEE. The CDR3 is 13 residues long. The CDR3 reads CASSVAGAAEAFF. The CDR3 DNA is TGTGCCAGCAGCGTAGCAGGGGCCGCTGAAGCTTTCTTT.